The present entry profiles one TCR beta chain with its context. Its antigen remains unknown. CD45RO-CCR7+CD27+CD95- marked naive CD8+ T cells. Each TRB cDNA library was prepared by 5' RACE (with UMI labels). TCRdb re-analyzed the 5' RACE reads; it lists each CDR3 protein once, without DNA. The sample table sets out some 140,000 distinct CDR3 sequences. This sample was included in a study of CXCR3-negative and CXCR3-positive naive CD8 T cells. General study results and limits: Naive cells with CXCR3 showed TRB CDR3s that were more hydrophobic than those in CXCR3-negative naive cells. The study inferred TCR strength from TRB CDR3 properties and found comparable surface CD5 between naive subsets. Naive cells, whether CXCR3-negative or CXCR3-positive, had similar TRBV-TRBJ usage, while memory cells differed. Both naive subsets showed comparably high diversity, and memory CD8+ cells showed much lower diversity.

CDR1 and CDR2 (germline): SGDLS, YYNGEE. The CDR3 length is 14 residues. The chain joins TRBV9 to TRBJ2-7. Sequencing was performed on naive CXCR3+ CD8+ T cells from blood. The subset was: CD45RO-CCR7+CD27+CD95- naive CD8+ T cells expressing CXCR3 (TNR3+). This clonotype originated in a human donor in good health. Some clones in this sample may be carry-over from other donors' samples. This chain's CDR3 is CASSVGGSSYEQYF. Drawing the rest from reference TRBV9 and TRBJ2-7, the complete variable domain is DSGVTQTPKHLITATGQRVTLRCSPRSGDLSVYWYQQSLDQGLQFLIQYYNGEERAKGNILERFSAQQFPDLHSELNLSSLELGDSALYFCASSVGGSSYEQYFGPGTRLTVT.